The 30 T cell receptor beta chains listed next were all sequenced from one sample in a study of cytomegalovirus exposure and HLA in healthy donors. PCR used 60 Vbeta primers and 13 Jbeta primers. The table came from immunoSEQ multiplex PCR; TCRdb's copy has only in-frame clones and leaves some out. In the table there are fewer than 250,000 clones, 80% to 85% of which are singletons. Sequencing input: PBMCs. The source of these receptors is a woman in her forties in good health and CMV-seronegative.

The CDR3 here is CASSLIGNEKLFF. CDR3 DNA: TGTGCCAGCAGCTTGATCGGGAATGAAAAACTGTTTTTT. This chain joins TRBV5-4 and TRBJ1-4; D remains unclear. The CDR3 sequence is 13 residues long. The V and J ends lost 1 base and 5 bases respectively, with 6 bases between them. Germline CDR1 reads SGHNT; CDR2 reads YYREEE (reference sequence).

The rearrangement joins TRBV7-2 to TRBJ2-5; TRBD2 matches 8 bases. The assigned J gene may be wrong: the sequence end matches TRBJ2-7 better. The V gene's germline CDR1 is SGHTA and CDR2 FQGNSA. This CDR3 is built from 16 residues. In DNA form, the CDR3 reads TGTGCCAGCAGCCCGGGGTGGGGGACTAGCTCCTACGAGCAGTACTTC. Its translation: CASSPGWGTSSYEQYF.

This chain links TRBV6-1 with TRBJ2-7; 9 bases map to TRBD1. This CDR3 comprises 13 residues. After removal of 6 bases from V and 4 bases from J, the junction contained 4 bases not matched to a gene. Looked up from germline, CDR1 is MNHNS and CDR2 is SASEGT. The DNA for the CDR3 is TGTGCCAGCAGCTCGACAGGGGGTTACGAGCAGTACTTC. Residues: CASSSTGGYEQYF.

This chain connects TRBV30 to TRBJ1-2; 11 positions agree with TRBD1. V dropped 1 base and J dropped 9; count of bases not matched to a gene: 7. The CDR3 runs 14 residues. Germline V gene lookup returns CDR1 GTSNPN and CDR2 SVGIG (reference sequence). The DNA of the CDR3 is TGTGCCTGGAGTGGAGGGACAGGGGGAGTCAGCTACACCTTC. Translated, it gives CAWSGGTGGVSYTF.

The chain links TRBV19 to TRBJ1-1; D possibly corresponds to TRBD1 (6 bases). CDR1 and CDR2 (germline): LNHDA, SQIVND (reference sequence). V dropped 6 bases and J dropped 5 bases, with 13 bases sitting between them. The CDR3 covers 13 residues. CDR3 sequence (DNA): TGTGCCAGTAGACCAAACCAGGGGACTGAAGCTTTCTTT. Translated, it gives CASRPNQGTEAFF. The whole variable domain, remainder taken from reference TRBV19 and TRBJ1-1, is DGGITQSPKYLFRKEGQNVTLSCEQNLNHDAMYWYRQDPGQGLRLIYYSQIVNDFQKGDIAEGYSVSREKKESFPLTVTSAQKNPTAFYLCASRPNQGTEAFFGQGTRLTVV.

This chain links TRBV27 with TRBJ2-3; D gene unclear. The germline V and J ends were trimmed by 7 bases and 2 bases, with 10 bases remaining between them. CDR1 is MNHEY, CDR2 SMNVEV, per germline (reference sequence). CDR3 length: 13 residues. The CDR3 loop is CASKGGLTDTQYF. The CDR3 DNA reads TGTGCCAGCAAAGGCGGCCTCACAGATACGCAGTATTTT.

This clone showed up just a few times. The V gene is TRBV11-2, the J gene TRBJ2-5; no clear D gene. The DNA end is a closer match to TRBJ2-7, so the J assignment may be wrong. Germline V CDR1 and CDR2: SGHAT, FQNNGV. The CDR3 runs 13 residues. The DNA of the CDR3 is TGTGCCAGCAGCTTAGAACCACCGAGCGAGCAGTACTTC. Protein: CASSLEPPSEQYF.

A note on this clone: The same CDR3 is also encoded by other DNA sequences in this sample. This chain joins TRBV27 and TRBJ2-3; 9 nucleotides match TRBD2. V shed 5 bases and J 4 bases; nucleotides not matched to a gene: 4. The CDR3 has 14 residues. Germline CDR1 is MNHEY and CDR2 is SMNVEV (reference sequence). CDR3 residues: CASSLAGGPDTQYF. The DNA for the CDR3 is TGTGCCAGCAGTCTGGCGGGAGGGCCAGATACGCAGTATTTT.

The chain uses TRBV7-3 and TRBJ2-1; 14 nucleotides match TRBD2. The CDR3 consists of 15 residues. The V gene's germline CDR1 is SGHTA and CDR2 FQGTGA. J lost 6 bases, V lost 2 bases, and 0 bases had no gene match. This chain's CDR3 is CASSLGTSGSNEQFF. Here the CDR3 DNA reads TGTGCCAGCAGCTTAGGGACTAGCGGGAGCAATGAGCAGTTCTTC.

This clone was seen once. CDR3 sequence reads: CATSRDRTSGRNEQFF. DNA for the CDR3: TGTGCCACCAGCAGAGATCGGACTAGCGGGAGAAATGAGCAGTTCTTC. The rearrangement links TRBV15 to TRBJ2-1; 13 bases are a match to TRBD2. Germline V gene sequence: CDR1 LNHNV, CDR2 YYDKDF (reference sequence). V lost 0 bases, J lost 7 bases, and 3 bases stayed unmatched. This CDR3 has 16 amino acids.

This clone appeared a few times. Germline is not matched at one junction end, which may reflect a read error. The chain is built from TRBV5-1 and TRBJ2-5; tentative D call: TRBD2 (5 bases). CDR1 is SGHRS, CDR2 YFSETQ, per germline. The CDR3 is 15 residues long. This chain's CDR3 is CASSLVTGFGETQYF. The CDR3 DNA is TGTGCCAGCAGCTTGGTGACGGGGTTTGGAGAGACCCAGTACTTC.

Of note for this clone: At one of its ends the junction is not consistent with the germline gene, which may arise from a read error. The rearrangement joins TRBV6-5 to TRBJ2-1; no clear D. This CDR3 has 15 residues. Germline V gene lookup returns CDR1 MNHEY and CDR2 SVGAGI. The CDR3, as DNA: TGTGCCAGCAGTTACTATCCGGTCTCCTACAGTGAGCAGTTCTTC. The encoded protein is CASSYYPVSYSEQFF.

The gene calls are TRBV10-3 and TRBJ2-1; D may be TRBD2 (6 bases). Germline-derived CDR1 and CDR2 are ENHRY and SYGVKD. V was shortened by 6 bases and J by 4 bases, with 19 bases between the two germline ends. This CDR3 is built from 16 residues. CDR3 amino acids: CAIRSGARPEYNEQFF. The DNA of the CDR3 is TGTGCCATCAGATCGGGAGCCCGCCCTGAATACAATGAGCAGTTCTTC.

The rearrangement links TRBV7-2 to TRBJ2-1; 9 nucleotides align to TRBD2. Germline trimming cut 0 bases from V and 7 bases from J; bases unmatched to any gene: 4. Germline assignment: CDR1 SGHTA and CDR2 FQGNSA. The CDR3 runs 15 residues. CDR3 amino acids: CASSLAAGGGNEQFF. The DNA for the CDR3 is TGTGCCAGCAGCTTAGCAGCGGGAGGAGGTAATGAGCAGTTCTTC. Using reference TRBV7-2 and TRBJ2-1 for the parts outside the CDR3, the full variable domain is GAGVSQSPSNKVTEKGKDVELRCDPISGHTALYWYRQSLGQGLEFLIYFQGNSAPDKSGLPSDRFSAERTGGSVSTLTIQRTQQEDSAVYLCASSLAAGGGNEQFFGPGTRLTVL.

The chain has TRBV4-1 and TRBJ1-4; 9 nucleotides line up with TRBD1. Trimming took 3 bases from V and 7 from J; bases not matched to a gene: 9. Germline V lookup: CDR1 MGHRA, CDR2 YSYEKL. The CDR3 totals 16 residues. This CDR3 reads CASSQIPGQGVEKLFF. The CDR3 bases are TGCGCCAGCAGCCAGATTCCGGGACAGGGTGTTGAAAAACTGTTTTTT.

The rearrangement uses TRBV4-3 and TRBJ2-1; the match to TRBD2 covers 8 bases. This CDR3 region has 16 residues. The trim removed 0 bases at V and 9 bases at J, leaving 10 bases unmatched. Germline V CDR1 and CDR2: LGHNA, YSLEER. The CDR3 spells CASSQDQLTSGREQFF. Written as DNA, the CDR3 is TGCGCCAGCAGCCAAGATCAATTAACTAGCGGTCGTGAGCAGTTCTTC.

CDR3 sequence reads: CASSELGLAGDNEQFF. CDR3 DNA sequence: TGTGCCAGCAGTGAATTGGGACTAGCGGGTGACAATGAGCAGTTCTTC. The J gene is TRBJ2-1, the V gene TRBV2, with 12 nucleotides matching TRBD2. In germline, CDR1 is SNHLY, CDR2 FYNNEI. Trimming cost V 2 bases and J 5 bases; bases outside gene matches: 4. The CDR3 runs to 16 residues.

As DNA, the CDR3 is TGTGCCTGGAGTGTAGGACAGATTTCTAATGAGCAGTTCTTC. Its protein product is CAWSVGQISNEQFF. The J gene is TRBJ2-1, the V gene TRBV30, with D perhaps matching TRBD1 (6 bases). This CDR3 comprises 14 residues. Trimming took off 0 bases at V and 7 bases at J, with 13 bases between the two ends. The germline gives CDR1 GTSNPN, CDR2 SVGIG (reference sequence).

The rearrangement joins TRBV6-5 to TRBJ1-2, with 9 bases identical to TRBD1. The J segment lost 4 bases and the V segment lost 6 bases, leaving 9 bases of the junction unmatched. CDR1 and CDR2 (germline): MNHEY, SVGAGI. The CDR3 spans 15 residues. The CDR3 loop is CASSQCRDRVYGYTF. The CDR3 DNA follows: TGTGCCAGCAGCCAATGCCGGGACAGGGTCTATGGCTACACCTTC.

This clone occurred once. V gene TRBV7-2 combines with J gene TRBJ2-7; 7 bases agree with TRBD1. CDR3 length equals 14 residues. Germline V CDR1 and CDR2: SGHTA, FQGNSA. V trimming: 3 bases; J trimming: 5 bases; junction bases outside the gene matches: 7. CDR3 coding DNA: TGTGCCAGCAGCTTTTTACAGGGGAGAAACGAGCAGTACTTC. Amino acid sequence: CASSFLQGRNEQYF.

The rearrangement links TRBV19 to TRBJ1-1; 9 bases line up with TRBD1. Germline lookup yields CDR1 LNHDA and CDR2 SQIVND (reference sequence). V lost 7 bases to trimming and J lost 4 bases; unmatched junction nucleotides: 7. CDR3 size: 14 residues. The CDR3 region is CASIGGQGTTEAFF. CDR3 bases: TGTGCCAGTATTGGGGGACAGGGCACCACTGAAGCTTTCTTT.

V is TRBV15 and J is TRBJ1-5; D unresolved. Deletions cut 1 base from V and 2 bases from J, with 9 bases between. The germline gives CDR1 LNHNV, CDR2 YYDKDF (reference sequence). CDR3 length: 15 residues. CDR3 DNA: TGTGCCACCAGCAGAGCACAGCAGGGCAATCAGCCCCAGCATTTT. It yields the protein CATSRAQQGNQPQHF.

V and J are TRBV15 and TRBJ2-3; 9 bases are shared with TRBD2. V gave up 4 bases and J gave up 0 bases; unmatched junction bases: 5. The germline CDR1 and CDR2 sequences are LNHNV and YYDKDF (reference sequence). There are 16 residues in the CDR3. The CDR3 DNA reads as TGTGCCACCAGCAAAGGCGGGAGGGCTAGCACAGATACGCAGTATTTT. Its protein product is CATSKGGRASTDTQYF.

This chain joins TRBV7-8 and TRBJ1-2; a possible D gene is TRBD1 (6 bases). Germline V lookup: CDR1 SGHVS, CDR2 FQNEAQ. The CDR3 consists of 17 residues. V was clipped by 5 bases and J by 8 bases, with 27 bases between them. DNA of the CDR3: TGTGCCAGCAGCCTCCATAGGGGGGGTGGGGCTGGGGTAGGCTACACCTTC. Translating gives CASSLHRGGGAGVGYTF.

This sequence joins TRBV30 and TRBJ1-1; D ambiguous. In germline, CDR1 is GTSNPN, CDR2 SVGIG (reference sequence). The CDR3 has 13 amino acids. V was shortened by 3 bases and J by 2 bases, with 10 bases between the two germline ends. The CDR3 is CAWSFQVNTEAFF. Here the CDR3 DNA reads TGTGCCTGGAGCTTTCAGGTAAACACTGAAGCTTTCTTT.

This chain joins TRBV7-6 and TRBJ1-1; 7 nucleotides agree with TRBD1. V was clipped by 4 bases and J by 0 bases; unmatched bases: 8. There are 16 residues in the CDR3. CDR1 and CDR2 from the germline V gene are SGHVS and FNYEAQ. The DNA of the CDR3 is TGTGCCAGCAGCTCGCAGGGGGGCCTAGTGAACACTGAAGCTTTCTTT. The encoded protein is CASSSQGGLVNTEAFF. Full variable domain (outside the CDR3, taken from reference TRBV7-6 and TRBJ1-1): GAGVSQSPRYKVTKRGQDVALRCDPISGHVSLYWYRQALGQGPEFLTYFNYEAQQDKSGLPNDRFSAERPEGSISTLTIQRTEQRDSAMYRCASSSQGGLVNTEAFFGQGTRLTVV.

The chain has TRBV19 and TRBJ1-3; possibly TRBD1 for D (5 bases). Germline CDR1 and CDR2: LNHDA and SQIVND (reference sequence). The CDR3 loop spans 15 amino acids. V lost 5 bases, J lost 0 bases, and 11 bases lay in between. CDR3 region: CASSSRGVSGNTIYF. CDR3 DNA sequence: TGTGCCAGTAGTTCCCGGGGGGTCTCTGGAAACACCATATATTTT.

V is TRBV15 and J is TRBJ2-1, with D uncertain. Germline V lookup: CDR1 LNHNV, CDR2 YYDKDF (reference sequence). The CDR3 has 15 amino acids. Trimming shortened V by 1 base and J by 0 bases, and 7 bases separated the two germline ends. Here the CDR3 reads CATSRATGSYNEQFF. For the CDR3, the DNA is TGTGCCACCAGCAGAGCTACCGGCTCCTACAATGAGCAGTTCTTC.

This clone has only one observation. The gene calls are TRBV5-1 and TRBJ2-5, with 11 nucleotides matching TRBD1. This CDR3 region has 15 residues. V was pared by 3 bases and J by 5 bases, with 6 bases of the junction left unmatched. Germline assignment: CDR1 SGHRS and CDR2 YFSETQ. This CDR3 is CASSSGQGARETQYF. The CDR3 coding sequence is TGCGCCAGCAGCTCCGGACAGGGGGCGAGGGAGACCCAGTACTTC.

The sample holds one count of this clone. The V gene is TRBV20-1, the J gene TRBJ1-2; D is unclear. CDR1 is DFQATT, CDR2 SNEGSKA, per germline (reference sequence). The V end was cut by 3 bases, the J end by 8 bases, with 7 bases between. The length of the CDR3 is 10 residues. The DNA of the CDR3 is TGCAGTGCTAGTATGGAGGGCTACACCTTC. Encoded protein: CSASMEGYTF.